This TCR beta chain came from a study of blood T cells in healthy people across ages. A second PCR of 7 to 11 cycles used a sample-barcoded 5' primer and a J-beta primer mix. TCRdb recomputed calls from the 5' RACE reads with MiXCR, one row per CDR3 protein. The sample shows 1.6 million or so distinct CDR3 sequences, about 31% of them seen only once. Every sample gave at least 5 micrograms of total RNA when it was extracted. Sequencing was carried out using blood. The clonotype was recovered from a woman aged 30 to 39 in good health.

CDR3 protein: CASSLVGQKLDEQFF. The DNA for the CDR3 is TGCGCCAGCAGCTTGGTGGGACAGAAACTGGATGAGCAGTTCTTC. The chain has TRBV5-1 and TRBJ2-1; 7 nucleotides align to TRBD1. The CDR3 has 15 residues. Per germline, CDR1 SGHRS and CDR2 YFSETQ. The J segment lost 8 bases and the V segment lost 0 bases, leaving 8 bases of the junction unmatched.